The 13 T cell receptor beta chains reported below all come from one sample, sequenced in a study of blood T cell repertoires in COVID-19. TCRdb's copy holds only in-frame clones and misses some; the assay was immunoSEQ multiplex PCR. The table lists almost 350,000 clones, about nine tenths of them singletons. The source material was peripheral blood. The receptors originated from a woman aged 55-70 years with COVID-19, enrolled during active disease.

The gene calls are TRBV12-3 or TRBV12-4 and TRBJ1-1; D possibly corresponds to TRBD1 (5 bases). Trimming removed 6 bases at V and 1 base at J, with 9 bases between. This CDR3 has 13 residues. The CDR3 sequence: CASRRQWNTEAFF. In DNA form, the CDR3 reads TGTGCCAGCAGACGACAGTGGAACACTGAAGCTTTCTTT.

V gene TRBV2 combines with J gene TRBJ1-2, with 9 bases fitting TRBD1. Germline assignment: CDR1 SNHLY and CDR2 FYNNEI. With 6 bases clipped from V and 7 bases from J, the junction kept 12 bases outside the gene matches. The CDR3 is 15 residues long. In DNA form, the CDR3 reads TGTGCCAGCAGGGACCCCGGGACAGGGTGGAGTGGCTACACCTTC. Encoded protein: CASRDPGTGWSGYTF.

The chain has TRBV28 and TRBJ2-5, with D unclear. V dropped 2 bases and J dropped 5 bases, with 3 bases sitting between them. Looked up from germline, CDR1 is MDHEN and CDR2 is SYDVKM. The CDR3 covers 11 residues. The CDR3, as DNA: TGTGCCAGCAGTTTAGAGGAGACCCAGTACTTC. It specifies CASSLEETQYF.

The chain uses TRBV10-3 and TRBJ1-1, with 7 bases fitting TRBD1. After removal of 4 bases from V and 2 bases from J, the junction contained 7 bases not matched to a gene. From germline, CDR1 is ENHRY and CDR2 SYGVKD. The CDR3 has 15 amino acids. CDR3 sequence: CAISGGQGVNTEAFF. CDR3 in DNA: TGTGCCATCAGTGGGGGGCAGGGGGTAAACACTGAAGCTTTCTTT.

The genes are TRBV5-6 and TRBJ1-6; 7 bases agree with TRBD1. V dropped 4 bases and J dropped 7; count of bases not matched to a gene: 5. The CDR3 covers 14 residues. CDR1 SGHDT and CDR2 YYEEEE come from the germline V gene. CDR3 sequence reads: CASSAGQWNSPLHF. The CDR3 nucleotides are TGTGCCAGCAGCGCGGGACAGTGGAATTCACCCCTCCACTTT.

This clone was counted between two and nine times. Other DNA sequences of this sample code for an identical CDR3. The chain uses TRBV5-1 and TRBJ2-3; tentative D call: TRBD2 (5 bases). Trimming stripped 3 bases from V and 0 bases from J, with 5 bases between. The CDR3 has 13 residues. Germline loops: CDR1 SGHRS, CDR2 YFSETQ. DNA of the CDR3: TGCGCCAGCAGCTCGGGGAGCACAGATACGCAGTATTTT. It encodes CASSSGSTDTQYF. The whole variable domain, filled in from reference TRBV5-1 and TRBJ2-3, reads KAGVTQTPRYLIKTRGQQVTLSCSPISGHRSVSWYQQTPGQGLQFLFEYFSETQRNKGNFPGRFSGRQFSNSRSEMNVSTLELGDSALYLCASSSGSTDTQYFGPGTRLTVL.

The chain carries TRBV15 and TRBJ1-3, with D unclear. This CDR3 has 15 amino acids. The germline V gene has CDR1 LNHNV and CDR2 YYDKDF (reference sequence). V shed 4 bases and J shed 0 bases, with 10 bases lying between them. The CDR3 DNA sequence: TGTGCCACCAGCACCCTCGGAGGCTCTGGAAACACCATATATTTT. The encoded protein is CATSTLGGSGNTIYF.

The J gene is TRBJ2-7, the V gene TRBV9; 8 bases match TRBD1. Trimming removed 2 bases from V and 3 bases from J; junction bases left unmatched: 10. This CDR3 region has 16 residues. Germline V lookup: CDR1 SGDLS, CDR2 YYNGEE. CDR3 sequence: CASSVEDRAKGYEQYF. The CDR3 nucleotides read TGTGCCAGCAGCGTGGAGGACAGGGCGAAGGGCTACGAGCAGTACTTC.

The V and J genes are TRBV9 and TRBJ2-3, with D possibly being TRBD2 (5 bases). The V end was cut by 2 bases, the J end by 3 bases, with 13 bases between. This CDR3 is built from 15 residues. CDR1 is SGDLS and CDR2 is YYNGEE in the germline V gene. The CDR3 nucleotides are TGTGCCAGCAGCGTCCCAGACGGGAAGACAGATACGCAGTATTTT. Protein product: CASSVPDGKTDTQYF. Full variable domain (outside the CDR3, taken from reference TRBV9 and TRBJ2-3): DSGVTQTPKHLITATGQRVTLRCSPRSGDLSVYWYQQSLDQGLQFLIQYYNGEERAKGNILERFSAQQFPDLHSELNLSSLELGDSALYFCASSVPDGKTDTQYFGPGTRLTVL.

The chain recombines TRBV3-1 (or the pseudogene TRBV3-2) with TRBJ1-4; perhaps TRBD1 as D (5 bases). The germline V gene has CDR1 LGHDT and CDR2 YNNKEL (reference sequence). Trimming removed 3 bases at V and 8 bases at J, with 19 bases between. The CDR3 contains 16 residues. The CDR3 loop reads CASSHLKGQGLEKLFF. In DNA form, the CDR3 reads TGTGCCAGCAGCCACCTAAAGGGGCAGGGTCTCGAAAAACTGTTTTTT.

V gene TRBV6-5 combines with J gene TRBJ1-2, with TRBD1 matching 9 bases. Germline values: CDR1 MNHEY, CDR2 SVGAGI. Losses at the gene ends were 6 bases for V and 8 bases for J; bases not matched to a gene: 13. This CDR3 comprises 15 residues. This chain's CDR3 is CASSRPGTGTYGYTF. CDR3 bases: TGTGCCAGCAGCCGTCCCGGGACAGGGACCTACGGCTACACCTTC.

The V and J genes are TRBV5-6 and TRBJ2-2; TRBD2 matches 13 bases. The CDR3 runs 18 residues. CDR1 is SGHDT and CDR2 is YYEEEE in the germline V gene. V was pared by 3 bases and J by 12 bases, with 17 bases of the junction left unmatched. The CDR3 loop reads CASSSWTSGGLVSRKLFF. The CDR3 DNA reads TGTGCCAGCAGCTCATGGACTAGCGGGGGCCTCGTTTCCCGGAAGCTGTTTTTT.

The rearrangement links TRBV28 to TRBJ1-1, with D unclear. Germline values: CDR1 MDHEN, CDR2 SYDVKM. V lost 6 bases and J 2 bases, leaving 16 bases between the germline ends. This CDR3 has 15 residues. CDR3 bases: TGTGCCAGCAGCCTCCCCGGCGGAAAAAACACTGAAGCTTTCTTT. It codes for CASSLPGGKNTEAFF.